These 2 T cell receptor beta chains share one sample of origin, sequenced in a study of cytomegalovirus exposure and HLA in healthy donors. The PCR ran on 60 Vbeta and 13 Jbeta primers. Clones were sequenced by immunoSEQ multiplex PCR, and TCRdb holds only the in-frame ones, with some missing. In the table there are about 200,000 clones, 65% to 85% of which are singletons. The sample was PBMCs. The receptor source for this set is a man aged 25-45 years in good health and CMV-seronegative.

The genes are TRBV28 and TRBJ2-1, with D possibly TRBD2 on 5 matching bases. The CDR3 has 17 residues. CDR1 MDHEN and CDR2 SYDVKM come from the germline V gene. V dropped 1 base and J dropped 4 bases, with 17 bases sitting between them. The CDR3 DNA follows: TGTGCCAGCAGTTTATCAACCCGTCGTACGGGGTACAATGAGCAGTTCTTC. Translation: CASSLSTRRTGYNEQFF. The variable domain in full, with the rest retrieved from reference TRBV28 and TRBJ2-1, is DVKVTQSSRYLVKRTGEKVFLECVQDMDHENMFWYRQDPGLGLRLIYFSYDVKMKEKGDIPEGYSVSREKKERFSLILESASTNQTSMYLCASSLSTRRTGYNEQFFGPGTRLTVL.

The genes are TRBV7-9 and TRBJ1-4; D call uncertain. This CDR3 region has 14 residues. The V gene lost 6 bases and the J gene lost 0 bases, with 8 bases spanning the gap. In germline, CDR1 is SEHNR, CDR2 FQNEAQ (reference sequence). The CDR3 loop reads CASRGVATNEKLFF. In nucleotides, the CDR3 is TGTGCCAGCAGGGGAGTAGCAACTAATGAAAAACTGTTTTTT.